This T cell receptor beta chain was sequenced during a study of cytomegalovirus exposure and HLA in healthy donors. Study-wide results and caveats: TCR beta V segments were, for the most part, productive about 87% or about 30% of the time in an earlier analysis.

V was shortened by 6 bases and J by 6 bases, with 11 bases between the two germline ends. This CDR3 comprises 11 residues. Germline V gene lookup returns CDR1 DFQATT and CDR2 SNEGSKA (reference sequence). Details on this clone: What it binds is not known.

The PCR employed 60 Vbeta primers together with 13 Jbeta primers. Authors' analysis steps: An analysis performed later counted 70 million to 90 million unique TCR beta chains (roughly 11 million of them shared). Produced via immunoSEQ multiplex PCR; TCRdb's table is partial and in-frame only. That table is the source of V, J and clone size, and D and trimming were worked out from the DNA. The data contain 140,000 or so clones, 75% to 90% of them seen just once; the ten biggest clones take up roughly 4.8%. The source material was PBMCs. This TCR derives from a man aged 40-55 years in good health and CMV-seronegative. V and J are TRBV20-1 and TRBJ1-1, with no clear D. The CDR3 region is CSALFGAEAFF. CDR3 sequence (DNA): TGCAGTGCACTCTTCGGGGCTGAAGCTTTCTTT.